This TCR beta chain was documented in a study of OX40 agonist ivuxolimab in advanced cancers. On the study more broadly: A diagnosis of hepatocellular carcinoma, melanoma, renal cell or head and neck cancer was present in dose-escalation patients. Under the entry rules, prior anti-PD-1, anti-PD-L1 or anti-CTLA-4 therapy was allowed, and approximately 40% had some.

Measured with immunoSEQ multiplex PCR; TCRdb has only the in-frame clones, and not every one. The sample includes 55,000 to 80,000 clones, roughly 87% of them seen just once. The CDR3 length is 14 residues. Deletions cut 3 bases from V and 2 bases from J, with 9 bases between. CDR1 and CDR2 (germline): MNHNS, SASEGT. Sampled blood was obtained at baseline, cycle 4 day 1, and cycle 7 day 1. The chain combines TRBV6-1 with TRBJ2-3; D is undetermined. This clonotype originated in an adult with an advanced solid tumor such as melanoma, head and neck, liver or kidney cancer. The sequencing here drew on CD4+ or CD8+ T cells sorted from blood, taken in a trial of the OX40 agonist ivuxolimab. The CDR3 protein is CASSERGDTDTQYF. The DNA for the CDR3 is TGTGCCAGCAGTGAGCGTGGGGACACAGATACGCAGTATTTT.